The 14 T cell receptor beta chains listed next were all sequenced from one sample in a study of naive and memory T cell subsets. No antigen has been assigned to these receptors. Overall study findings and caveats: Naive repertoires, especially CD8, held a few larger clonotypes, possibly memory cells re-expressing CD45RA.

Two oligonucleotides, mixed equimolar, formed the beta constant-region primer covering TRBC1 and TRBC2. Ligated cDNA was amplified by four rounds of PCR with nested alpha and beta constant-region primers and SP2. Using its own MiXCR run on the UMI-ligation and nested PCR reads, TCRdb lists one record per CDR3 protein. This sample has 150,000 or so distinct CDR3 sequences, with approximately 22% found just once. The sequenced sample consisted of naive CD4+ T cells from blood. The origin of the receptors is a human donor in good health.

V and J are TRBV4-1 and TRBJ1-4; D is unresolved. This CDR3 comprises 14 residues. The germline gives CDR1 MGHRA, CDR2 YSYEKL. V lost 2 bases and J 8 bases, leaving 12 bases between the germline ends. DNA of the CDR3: TGCGCCAGCAGCCAAAGGACGAGGGAGGAAAAACTGTTTTTT. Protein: CASSQRTREEKLFF.

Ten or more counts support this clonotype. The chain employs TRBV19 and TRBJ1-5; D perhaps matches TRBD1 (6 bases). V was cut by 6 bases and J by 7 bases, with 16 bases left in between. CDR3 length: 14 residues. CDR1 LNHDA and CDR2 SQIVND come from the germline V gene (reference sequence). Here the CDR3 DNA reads TGTGCCAGTAGCAAAAGACAGGATCTCCAGCCCCAGCATTTT. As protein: CASSKRQDLQPQHF.

The CDR3 region is CASSVLWDRRNTEAFF. CDR3 DNA: TGTGCCAGCAGTGTTTTGTGGGACAGGAGGAACACTGAAGCTTTCTTT. This sequence joins TRBV6-1 and TRBJ1-1; 8 positions agree with TRBD1. Unmatched junction bases numbered 8, after V lost 4 bases and J lost 1 base. Germline CDR1 reads MNHNS; CDR2 reads SASEGT. The CDR3 consists of 16 residues.

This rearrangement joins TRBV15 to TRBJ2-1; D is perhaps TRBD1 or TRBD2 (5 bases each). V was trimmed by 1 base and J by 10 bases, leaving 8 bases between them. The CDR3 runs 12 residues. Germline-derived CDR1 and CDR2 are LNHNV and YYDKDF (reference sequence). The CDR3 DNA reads TGTGCCACCAGCAGAGGGGGGTGGGAGCAGTTCTTC. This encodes CATSRGGWEQFF.

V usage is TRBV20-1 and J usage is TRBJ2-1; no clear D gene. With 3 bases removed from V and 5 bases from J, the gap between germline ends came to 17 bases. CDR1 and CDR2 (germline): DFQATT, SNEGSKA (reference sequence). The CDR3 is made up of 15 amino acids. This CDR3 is CSARSLIRVNNEQFF. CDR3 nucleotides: TGCAGTGCTAGGTCCCTAATTAGGGTAAACAATGAGCAGTTCTTC.

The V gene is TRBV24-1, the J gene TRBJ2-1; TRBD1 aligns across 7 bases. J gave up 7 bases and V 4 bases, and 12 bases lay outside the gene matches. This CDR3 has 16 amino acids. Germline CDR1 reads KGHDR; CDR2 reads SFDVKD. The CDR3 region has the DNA TGTGCCACCAGTGACCGTACAGGGGCCCCACTTAATGAGCAGTTCTTC. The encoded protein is CATSDRTGAPLNEQFF.

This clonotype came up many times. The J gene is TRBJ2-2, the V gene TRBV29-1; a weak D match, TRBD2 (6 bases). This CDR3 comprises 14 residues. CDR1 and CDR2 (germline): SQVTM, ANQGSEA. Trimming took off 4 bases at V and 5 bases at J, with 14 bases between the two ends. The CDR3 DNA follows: TGCAGCGTTGGAGCGGGCAGAGCGACCGGGGAGCTGTTTTTT. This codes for CSVGAGRATGELFF.

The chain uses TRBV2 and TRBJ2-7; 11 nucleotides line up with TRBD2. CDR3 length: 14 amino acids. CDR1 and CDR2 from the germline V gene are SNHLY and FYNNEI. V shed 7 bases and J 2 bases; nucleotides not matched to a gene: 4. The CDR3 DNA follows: TGTGCCAGCACAGGGACTAGCGGCCCCTACGAGCAGTACTTC. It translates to CASTGTSGPYEQYF.

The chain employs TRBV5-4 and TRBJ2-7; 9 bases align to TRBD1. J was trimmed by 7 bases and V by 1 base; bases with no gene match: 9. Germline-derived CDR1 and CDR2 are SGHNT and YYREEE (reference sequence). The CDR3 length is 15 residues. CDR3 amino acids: CASSLLVGQGGEQYF. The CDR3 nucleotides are TGTGCCAGCAGCTTGTTAGTGGGACAGGGCGGAGAGCAGTACTTC.

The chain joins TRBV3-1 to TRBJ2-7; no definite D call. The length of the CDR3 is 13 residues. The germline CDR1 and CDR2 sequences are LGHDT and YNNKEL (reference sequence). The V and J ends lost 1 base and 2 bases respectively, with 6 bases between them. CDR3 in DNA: TGTGCCAGCAGCCAAGGGCTGGCCTACGAGCAGTACTTC. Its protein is CASSQGLAYEQYF.

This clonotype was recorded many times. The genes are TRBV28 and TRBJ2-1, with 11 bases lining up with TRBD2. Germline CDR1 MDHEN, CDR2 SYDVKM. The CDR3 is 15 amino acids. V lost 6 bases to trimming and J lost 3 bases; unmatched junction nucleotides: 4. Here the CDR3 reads CASRQTSGSYNEQFF. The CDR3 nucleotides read TGTGCCAGCAGGCAAACTAGCGGGAGCTACAATGAGCAGTTCTTC.

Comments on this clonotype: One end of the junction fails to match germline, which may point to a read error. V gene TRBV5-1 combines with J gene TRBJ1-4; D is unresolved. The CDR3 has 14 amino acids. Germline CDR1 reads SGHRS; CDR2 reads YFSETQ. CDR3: CTSRQSGANEKLFF. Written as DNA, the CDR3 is TGCACCAGCCGCCAATCAGGAGCCAATGAAAAACTGTTTTTT.

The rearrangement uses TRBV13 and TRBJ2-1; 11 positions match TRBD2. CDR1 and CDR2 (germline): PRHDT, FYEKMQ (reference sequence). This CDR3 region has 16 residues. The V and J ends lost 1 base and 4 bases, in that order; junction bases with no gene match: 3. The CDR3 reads CASSLEASGRYNEQFF. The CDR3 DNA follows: TGTGCCAGCAGCTTAGAGGCTAGCGGGAGGTACAATGAGCAGTTCTTC.

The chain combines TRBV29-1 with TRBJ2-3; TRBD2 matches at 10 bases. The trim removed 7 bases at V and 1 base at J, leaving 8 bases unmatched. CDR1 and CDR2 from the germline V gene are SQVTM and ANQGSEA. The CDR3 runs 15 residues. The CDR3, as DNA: TGCAGCGCCCGTAGCGGACTAGCGGGCACAGATACGCAGTATTTT. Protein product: CSARSGLAGTDTQYF.